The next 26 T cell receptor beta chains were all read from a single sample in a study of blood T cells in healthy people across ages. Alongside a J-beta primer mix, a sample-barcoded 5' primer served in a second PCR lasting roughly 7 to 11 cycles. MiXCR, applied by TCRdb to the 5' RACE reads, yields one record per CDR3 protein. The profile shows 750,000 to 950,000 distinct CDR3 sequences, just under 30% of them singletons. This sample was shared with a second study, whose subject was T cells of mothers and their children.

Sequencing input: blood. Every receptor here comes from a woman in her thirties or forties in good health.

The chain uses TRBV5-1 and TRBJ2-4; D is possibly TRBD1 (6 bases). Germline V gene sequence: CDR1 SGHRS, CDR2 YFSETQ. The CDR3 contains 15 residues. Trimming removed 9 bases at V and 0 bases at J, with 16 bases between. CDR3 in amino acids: CANLDRRKAKNIQYF. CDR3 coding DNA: TGCGCCAACTTGGACAGACGTAAAGCCAAAAACATTCAGTACTTC.

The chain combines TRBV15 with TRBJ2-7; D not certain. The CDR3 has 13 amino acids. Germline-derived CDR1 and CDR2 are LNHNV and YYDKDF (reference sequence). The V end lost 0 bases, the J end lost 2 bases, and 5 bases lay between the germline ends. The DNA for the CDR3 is TGTGCCACCAGCAGAGAGTCAGCCTACGAGCAGTACTTC. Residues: CATSRESAYEQYF.

The CDR3, as DNA: TGCGCCAGCAACCCTGGAGGGGGTAATGAAAAACTGTTTTTT. It encodes CASNPGGGNEKLFF. J is TRBJ1-4 and V is TRBV5-1; D may be TRBD1 (6 bases). The CDR3 consists of 14 residues. V dropped 6 bases and J dropped 4 bases, with 13 bases sitting between them. Germline V gene sequence: CDR1 SGHRS, CDR2 YFSETQ.

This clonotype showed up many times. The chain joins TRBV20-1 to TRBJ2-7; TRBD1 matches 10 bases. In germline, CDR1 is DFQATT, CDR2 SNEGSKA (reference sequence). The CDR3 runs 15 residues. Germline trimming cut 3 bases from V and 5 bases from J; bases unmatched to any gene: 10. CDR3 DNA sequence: TGCAGTGCTAGGAACCCCGGGACAGGGGAAGACGAGCAGTACTTC. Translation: CSARNPGTGEDEQYF.

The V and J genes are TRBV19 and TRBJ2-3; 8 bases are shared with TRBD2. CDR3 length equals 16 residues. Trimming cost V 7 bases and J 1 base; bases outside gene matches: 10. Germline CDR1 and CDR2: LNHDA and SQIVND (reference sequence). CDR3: CASNYRAGERTDTQYF. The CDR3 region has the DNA TGTGCCAGTAATTATAGAGCGGGGGAACGCACAGATACGCAGTATTTT.

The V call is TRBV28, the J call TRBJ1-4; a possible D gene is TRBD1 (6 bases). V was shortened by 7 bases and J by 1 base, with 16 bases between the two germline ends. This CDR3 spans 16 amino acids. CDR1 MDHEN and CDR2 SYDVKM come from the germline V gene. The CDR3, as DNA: TGTGCCAGCAACCCACGGACAGACGGAACTAATGAAAAACTGTTTTTT. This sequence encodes CASNPRTDGTNEKLFF.

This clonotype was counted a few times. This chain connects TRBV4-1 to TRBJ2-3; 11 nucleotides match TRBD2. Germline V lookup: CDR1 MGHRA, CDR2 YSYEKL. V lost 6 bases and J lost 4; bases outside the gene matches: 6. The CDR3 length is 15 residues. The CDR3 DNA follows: TGCGCCAGCAGACGCCTAGCGGGGGGACCAGATACGCAGTATTTT. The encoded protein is CASRRLAGGPDTQYF.

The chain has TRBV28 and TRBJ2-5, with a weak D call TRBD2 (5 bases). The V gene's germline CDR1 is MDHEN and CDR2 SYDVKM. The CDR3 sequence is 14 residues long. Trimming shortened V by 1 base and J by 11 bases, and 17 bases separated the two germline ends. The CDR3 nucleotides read TGTGCCAGCAGTTTATTGGGAGCCTACAATGAGCAGTACTTC. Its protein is CASSLLGAYNEQYF.

CDR3 sequence reads: CASSRGLASIGRGEQYF. The CDR3 DNA reads TGTGCCAGCAGTCGCGGACTAGCGAGCATAGGTAGGGGCGAGCAGTACTTC. This sequence joins TRBV27 and TRBJ2-7; 9 nucleotides align to TRBD2. CDR1 is MNHEY, CDR2 SMNVEV, per germline (reference sequence). The CDR3 contains 17 residues. Germline trimming cut 5 bases from V and 6 bases from J; bases unmatched to any gene: 17.

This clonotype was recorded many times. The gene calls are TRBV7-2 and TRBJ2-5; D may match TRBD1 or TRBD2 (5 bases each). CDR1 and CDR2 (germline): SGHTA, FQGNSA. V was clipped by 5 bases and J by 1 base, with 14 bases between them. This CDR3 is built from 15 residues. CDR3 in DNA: TGTGCCAGCAGCCAGGGTGGCCGGGGCCAAGAGACCCAGTACTTC. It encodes CASSQGGRGQETQYF.

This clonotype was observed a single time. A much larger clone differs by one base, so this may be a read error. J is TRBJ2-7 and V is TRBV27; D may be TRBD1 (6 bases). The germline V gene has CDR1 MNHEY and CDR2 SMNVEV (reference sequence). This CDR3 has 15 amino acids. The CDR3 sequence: CAGRKQGPRGYEQYF. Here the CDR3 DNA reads TGTGCCGGCAGAAAACAGGGCCCTAGGGGCTACGAGCAGTACTTC.

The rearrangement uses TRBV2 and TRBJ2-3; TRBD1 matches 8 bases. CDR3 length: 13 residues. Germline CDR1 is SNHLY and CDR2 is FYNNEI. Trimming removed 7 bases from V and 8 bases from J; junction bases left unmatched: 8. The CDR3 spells CASKTGGIGTQYF. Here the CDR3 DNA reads TGTGCCAGCAAAACAGGGGGTATAGGTACGCAGTATTTT.

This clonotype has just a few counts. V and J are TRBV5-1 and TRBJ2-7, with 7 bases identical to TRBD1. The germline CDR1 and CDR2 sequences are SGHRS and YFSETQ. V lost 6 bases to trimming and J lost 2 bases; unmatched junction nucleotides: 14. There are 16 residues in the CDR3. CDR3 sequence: CASTPRGGQNPYEQYF. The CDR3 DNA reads TGCGCCAGCACCCCTCGAGGGGGACAGAATCCCTACGAGCAGTACTTC.

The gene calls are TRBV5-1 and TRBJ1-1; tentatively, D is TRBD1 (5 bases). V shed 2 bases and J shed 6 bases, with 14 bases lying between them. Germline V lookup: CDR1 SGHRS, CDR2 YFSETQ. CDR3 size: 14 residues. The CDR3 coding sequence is TGCGCCAGCAGCTTTGCAAGGGGCGCCGCTGAAGCTTTCTTT. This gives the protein CASSFARGAAEAFF. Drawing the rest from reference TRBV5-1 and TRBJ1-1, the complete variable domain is KAGVTQTPRYLIKTRGQQVTLSCSPISGHRSVSWYQQTPGQGLQFLFEYFSETQRNKGNFPGRFSGRQFSNSRSEMNVSTLELGDSALYLCASSFARGAAEAFFGQGTRLTVV.

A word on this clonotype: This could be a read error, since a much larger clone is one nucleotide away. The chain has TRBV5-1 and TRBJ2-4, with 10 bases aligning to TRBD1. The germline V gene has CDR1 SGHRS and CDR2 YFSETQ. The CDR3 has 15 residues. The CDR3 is CASSYRQGAVGEQHF. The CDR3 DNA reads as TGCGCCAGCAGCTATAGACAGGGGGCTGTGGGGGAGCAGCACTTC. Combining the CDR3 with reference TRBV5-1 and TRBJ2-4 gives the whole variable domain KAGVTQTPRYLIKTRGQQVTLSCSPISGHRSVSWYQQTPGQGLQFLFEYFSETQRNKGNFPGRFSGRQFSNSRSEMNVSTLELGDSALYLCASSYRQGAVGEQHFGAGTRLSVL.

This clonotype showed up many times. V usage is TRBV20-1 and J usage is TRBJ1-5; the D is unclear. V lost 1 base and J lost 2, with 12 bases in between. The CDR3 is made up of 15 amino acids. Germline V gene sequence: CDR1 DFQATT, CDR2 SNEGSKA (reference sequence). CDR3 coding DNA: TGCAGTGCTAGAGTCGTGGGGTATGGCAATCAGCCCCAGCATTTT. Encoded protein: CSARVVGYGNQPQHF.

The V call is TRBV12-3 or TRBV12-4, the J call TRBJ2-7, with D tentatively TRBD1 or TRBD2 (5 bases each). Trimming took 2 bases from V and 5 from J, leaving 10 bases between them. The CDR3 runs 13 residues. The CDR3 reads CASSLRGRDEQYF. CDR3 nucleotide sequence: TGTGCCAGCAGTTTAAGGGGACGCGACGAGCAGTACTTC.

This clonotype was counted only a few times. CDR3 nucleotide sequence: TGTGCCACCAGCAGAGATGGTCCGAGGGGGAGCGGCTACACCTTC. It specifies CATSRDGPRGSGYTF. The chain recombines TRBV15 with TRBJ1-2, with D possibly TRBD1 on 6 matching bases. Germline V gene data show CDR1 as LNHNV and CDR2 as YYDKDF (reference sequence). This CDR3 has 15 residues. V dropped 0 bases and J dropped 8 bases, with 16 bases sitting between them.

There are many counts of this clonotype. CDR3 coding DNA: TGTGCCAGCAGTTTAGGGGGTTTGAGAACAGGGGAAGAGACCCAGTACTTC. The encoded protein is CASSLGGLRTGEETQYF. This chain links TRBV12-3 or TRBV12-4 with TRBJ2-5; TRBD1 agrees at 7 bases. V dropped 1 base and J dropped 3; count of bases not matched to a gene: 11. The CDR3 length is 17 residues.

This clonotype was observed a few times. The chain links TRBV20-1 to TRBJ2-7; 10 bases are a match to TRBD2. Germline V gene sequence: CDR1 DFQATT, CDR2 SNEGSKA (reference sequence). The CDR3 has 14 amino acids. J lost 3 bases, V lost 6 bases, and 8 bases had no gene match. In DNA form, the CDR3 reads TGCAGTGCCACCCCGGTAGCGGGGGGCTACGAGCAGTACTTC. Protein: CSATPVAGGYEQYF.

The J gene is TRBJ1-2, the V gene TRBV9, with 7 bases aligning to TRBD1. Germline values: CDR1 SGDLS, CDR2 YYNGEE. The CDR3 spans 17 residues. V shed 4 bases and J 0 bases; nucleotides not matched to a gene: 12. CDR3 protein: CASSLGGQQKTNYGYTF. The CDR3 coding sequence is TGTGCCAGCAGCCTTGGGGGACAGCAGAAGACTAACTATGGCTACACCTTC.

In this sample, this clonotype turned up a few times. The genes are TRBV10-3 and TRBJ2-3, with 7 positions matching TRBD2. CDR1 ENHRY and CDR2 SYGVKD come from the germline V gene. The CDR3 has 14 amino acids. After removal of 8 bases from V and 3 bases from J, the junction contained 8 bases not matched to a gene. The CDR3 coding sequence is TGTGCCATCTCCGGACTAGGGGTTACAGATACGCAGTATTTT. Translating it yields CAISGLGVTDTQYF.

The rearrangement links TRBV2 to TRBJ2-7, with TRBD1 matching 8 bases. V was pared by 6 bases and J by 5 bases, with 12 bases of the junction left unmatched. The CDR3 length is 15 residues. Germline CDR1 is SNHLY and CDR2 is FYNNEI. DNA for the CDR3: TGTGCCAGCAGGCTAATACAGGGGGATTCCCACGAGCAGTACTTC. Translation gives CASRLIQGDSHEQYF.

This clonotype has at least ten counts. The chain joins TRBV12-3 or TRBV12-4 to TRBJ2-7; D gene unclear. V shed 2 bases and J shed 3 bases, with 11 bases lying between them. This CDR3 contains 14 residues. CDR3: CASSLNRLSYEQYF. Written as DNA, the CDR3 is TGTGCCAGCAGTTTAAACAGATTAAGCTACGAGCAGTACTTC.

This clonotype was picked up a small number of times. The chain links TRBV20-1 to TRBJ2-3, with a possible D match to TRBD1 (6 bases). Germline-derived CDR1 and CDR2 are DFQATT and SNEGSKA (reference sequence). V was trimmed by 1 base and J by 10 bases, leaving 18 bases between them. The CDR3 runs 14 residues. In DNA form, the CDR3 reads TGCAGTGCTAGAGTCGGCGCAGGGGATACTCCGCAGTATTTT. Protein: CSARVGAGDTPQYF.

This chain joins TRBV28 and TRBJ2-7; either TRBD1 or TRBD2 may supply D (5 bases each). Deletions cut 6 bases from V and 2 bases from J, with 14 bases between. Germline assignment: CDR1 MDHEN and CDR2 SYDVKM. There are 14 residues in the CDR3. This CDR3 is CASSPMRGPYEQYF. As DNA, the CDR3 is TGTGCCAGCAGCCCTATGAGGGGCCCCTACGAGCAGTACTTC. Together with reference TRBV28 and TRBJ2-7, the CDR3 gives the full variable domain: DVKVTQSSRYLVKRTGEKVFLECVQDMDHENMFWYRQDPGLGLRLIYFSYDVKMKEKGDIPEGYSVSREKKERFSLILESASTNQTSMYLCASSPMRGPYEQYFGPGTRLTVT.